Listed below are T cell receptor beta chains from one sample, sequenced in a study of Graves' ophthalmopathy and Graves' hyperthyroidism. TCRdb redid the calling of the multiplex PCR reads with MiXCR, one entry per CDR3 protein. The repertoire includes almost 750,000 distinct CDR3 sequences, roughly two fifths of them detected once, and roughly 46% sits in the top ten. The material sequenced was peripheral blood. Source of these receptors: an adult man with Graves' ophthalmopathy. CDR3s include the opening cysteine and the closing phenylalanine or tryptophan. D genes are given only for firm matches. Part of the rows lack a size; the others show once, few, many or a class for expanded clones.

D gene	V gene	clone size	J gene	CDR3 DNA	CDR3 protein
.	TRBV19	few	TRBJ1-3	TGTGCCAGTAGTATGACGACAGGAAGCTCTGGAAACACCATATATTTT	CASSMTTGSSGNTIYF
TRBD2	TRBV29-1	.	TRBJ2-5	TGCAGCTTAGGTGGCGGGAGGGGTGGTCAAGAGACCCAGTACTTC	CSLGGGRGGQETQYF
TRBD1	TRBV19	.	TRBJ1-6	TGTGCCTGGAGTACGGACAGGGTTGGGTTGTCACCCCTCCACTTT	CAWSTDRVGLSPLHF
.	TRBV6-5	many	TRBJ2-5	TGTGCCAGCAGCCCTGTGGGCGGACAAGAGACCCAGTACTTC	CASSPVGGQETQYF
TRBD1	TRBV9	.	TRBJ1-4	TGTGCCAGCAACCAAAGACAGGGGGATGAAAAACTGTTTTTT	CASNQRQGDEKLFF
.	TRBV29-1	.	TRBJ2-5	TGCAGCGTTGGACAGCCCCTGGGTAAAGAGACCCAGTACTTC	CSVGQPLGKETQYF
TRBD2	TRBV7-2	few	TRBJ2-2	TGTGCCAGCAGCGCTAGGGGGACTAGTGTTTTTGGCGGGGAGCTGTTTTTT	CASSARGTSVFGGELFF
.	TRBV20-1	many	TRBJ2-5	TGCAGTGCTAGAGTGGAGACCCAGTACTTC	CSARVETQYF
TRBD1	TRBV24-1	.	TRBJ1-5	TGTGCCACCAGCGACCCATGGACAGGGGGCAATCAGCCCCAGCATTTT	CATSDPWTGGNQPQHF
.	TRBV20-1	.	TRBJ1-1	TGCAGTGCAGTACCGGGGCAGGAAGCTTTCTTT	CSAVPGQEAFF
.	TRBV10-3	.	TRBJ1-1	TGTGCCATCCGGGGGGAGGGTGAAGCTTTCTTT	CAIRGEGEAFF
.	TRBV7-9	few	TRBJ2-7	TGTGCCAGCAGTTTGTCCACTCTCGAGCAGTACTTC	CASSLSTLEQYF
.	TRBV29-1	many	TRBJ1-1	TGCAGCGTTCTAGACACTGAAGCTTTCTTT	CSVLDTEAFF
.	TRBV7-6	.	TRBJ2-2	TGTGCCAGCAGCTTTTTATCGCAGGGGAACACCGGGGAGCTGTTTTTT	CASSFLSQGNTGELFF
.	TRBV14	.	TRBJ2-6	TGTGCCAGCAGCCAAGAAGGCGGGATGCTCTCTGGGGCCAACGTCCTGACTTTC	CASSQEGGMLSGANVLTF
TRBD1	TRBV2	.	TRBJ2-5	TGTGCCAGCAGTGAAGGACAGGGGTGTCGTGAGACCCAGTACTTC	CASSEGQGCRETQYF
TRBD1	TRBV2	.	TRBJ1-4	TGTGCCAGGGTCAACAGGGGCGATGAAAAACTGTTTTTT	CARVNRGDEKLFF
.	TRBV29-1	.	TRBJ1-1	TGCAGCGTTGAATACGGAAGGGGTTTAGGCACTGAAGCTTTCTTT	CSVEYGRGLGTEAFF
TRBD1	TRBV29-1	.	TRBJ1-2	TGCAGCGTTCGGGACAGGAATGGCTACACCTTC	CSVRDRNGYTF
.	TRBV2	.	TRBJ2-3	TGTGCCAGCAGTATGGCCCGAGGAGGGGATACGCAGTATTTT	CASSMARGGDTQYF
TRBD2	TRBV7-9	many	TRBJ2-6	TGTGCCAGCAGCCCGAGCGGGGGCTCTGGGGCCAACGTCCTGACTTTC	CASSPSGGSGANVLTF
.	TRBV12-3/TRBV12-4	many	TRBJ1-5	TGTGCCAGCAGTTTGGCACAGTCCAATCAGCCCCAGCATTTT	CASSLAQSNQPQHF
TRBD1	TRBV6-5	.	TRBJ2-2	TGTGCCAGCAGACCGGGACAGGGGGCTTCCGGGGAGCTGTTTTTT	CASRPGQGASGELFF
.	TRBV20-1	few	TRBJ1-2	TGCAGTGCTAGTCGGGGGGATTATGGCTACACCTTC	CSASRGDYGYTF
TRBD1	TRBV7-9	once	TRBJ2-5	TGTGCCAGCAGCTTAGCGGGCGGGACAGGTGGTGTGACCCAGTACTTC	CASSLAGGTGGVTQYF
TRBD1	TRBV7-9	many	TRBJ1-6	TGTGCCAGCAAGGACGGGACAGGGACTTCACCCCTCCACTTT	CASKDGTGTSPLHF
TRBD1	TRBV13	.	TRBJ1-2	TGTGCCAGCAGCCACTCAGCGGGACAGGGGGGCGGCTACACCTTC	CASSHSAGQGGGYTF
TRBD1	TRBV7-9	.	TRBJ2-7	TGTGCCAGCAGCTCCCCGGACAGGGGGTCCTACGAGCAGTACTTC	CASSSPDRGSYEQYF
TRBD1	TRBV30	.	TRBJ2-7	TGTGCCTGGACGGACAGGGGTGGCTACGAGCAGTACTTC	CAWTDRGGYEQYF
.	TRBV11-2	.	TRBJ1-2	TGTGCCAGCAGCTTACTCGGGGAGTTTAGCGGCTACACCTTC	CASSLLGEFSGYTF
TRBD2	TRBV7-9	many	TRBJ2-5	TGTGCCAGCATCCCTAGCGGGGTCGCGGAGACCCAGTACTTC	CASIPSGVAETQYF
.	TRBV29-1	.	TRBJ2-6	TGCAGCGTTGATGGCAGGGGCAACGTCCTGACTTTC	CSVDGRGNVLTF
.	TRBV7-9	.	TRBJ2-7	TGTGCCAGCAACTTAGGTGGCTACGAGCAGTACTTC	CASNLGGYEQYF
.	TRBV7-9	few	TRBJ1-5	TGTGCCAGCAGCCAAGATGTTCAGATTTATCAGCCCCAGCATTTT	CASSQDVQIYQPQHF
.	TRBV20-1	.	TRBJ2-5	TGCAGTGCTAGCCGGGACACTCAAGAGACCCAGTACTTC	CSASRDTQETQYF
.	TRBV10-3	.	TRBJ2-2	TGTGCCATCAGCCGGGAGGGACAGTCCGGATCCGGGGAGCTGTTTTTT	CAISREGQSGSGELFF
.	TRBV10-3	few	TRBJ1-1	TGTGCCAGTAGCACCAATACAGGGCGGGCTGAAGCTTTCTTT	CASSTNTGRAEAFF
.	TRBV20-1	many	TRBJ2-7	TGCAGTGCTAGACGGGGCTACGAGCAGTACTTC	CSARRGYEQYF
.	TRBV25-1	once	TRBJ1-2	TGTGCAGGCGGAGGGTCCTATGGCTACACCTTC	CAGGGSYGYTF
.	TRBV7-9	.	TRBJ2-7	TGTGCCAGTAGCTTAATAGCCGGGCCGTACGAGCAGTACTTC	CASSLIAGPYEQYF
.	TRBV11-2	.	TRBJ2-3	TGTGCCTCTCCTAAATACACAGATACGCAGTATTTT	CASPKYTDTQYF
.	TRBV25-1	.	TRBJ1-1	TGTGCCAGCAGTGCCCCCCTCGCTAACGGTGGGGCTTTCTTT	CASSAPLANGGAFF
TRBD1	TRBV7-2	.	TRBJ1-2	TGTGCCAGCAGCCCCAAGGGGGCGACGGGCGGCTACACCTTC	CASSPKGATGGYTF
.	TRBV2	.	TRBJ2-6	TGTGCCAGCAGTGAAGACTTAGGCGGCTATGGGGCCAACGTCCTGACTTTC	CASSEDLGGYGANVLTF
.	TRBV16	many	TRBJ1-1	TGTGCCAGCAGCCCACATAACGGGGGCGGGTTTGCTGAAGCTTTCTTT	CASSPHNGGGFAEAFF
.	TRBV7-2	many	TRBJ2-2	TGTGCCAGCAGCTCGACGGACGGATACGGGGAGCTGTTTTTT	CASSSTDGYGELFF